This entry lists 24 T cell receptor beta chains sequenced from one sample in a study of neoadjuvant anti-PD-1 for oral cavity cancer. Assay used: immunoSEQ multiplex PCR; TCRdb lists only in-frame clones, some missing. This sample carries tens of thousands of clones, less than 85% of them seen once, and the ten largest clones take 2.5% to 3.5%. The sequencing here drew on PBMCs, taken before nivolumab (anti-PD-1) treatment. Source of these receptors: a person aged 35-79 years with oral cavity squamous cell carcinoma.

The V and J genes are TRBV5-1 and TRBJ2-4, with D possibly matching TRBD1 (6 bases). The germline V gene encodes CDR1 SGHRS and CDR2 YFSETQ. V lost 4 bases, J lost 1 base, and 9 bases lay in between. This CDR3 is 14 amino acids long. CDR3 bases: TGCGCCAGCAGCGCCGACAGGGCCAAAAACATTCAGTACTTC. It is translated as CASSADRAKNIQYF.

The rearrangement links TRBV6-5 to TRBJ2-7; TRBD1 matches 7 bases. From germline, CDR1 is MNHEY and CDR2 SVGAGI. V lost 8 bases, J lost 4 bases, and 8 bases stayed unmatched. The CDR3 is 13 residues long. This chain's CDR3 is CASLYRGNYEQYF. CDR3 coding DNA: TGTGCCAGCCTCTACAGGGGAAATTACGAGCAGTACTTC.

This clone is classed as medium-sized (0.01 to 0.1%). This chain links TRBV28 with TRBJ2-2, with D unresolved. Germline CDR1 MDHEN, CDR2 SYDVKM. CDR3 length: 13 residues. V lost 2 bases and J lost 6, with 7 bases in between. The CDR3, as DNA: TGTGCCAGCAGTTTAAGTCGCCCCGGGGAGCTGTTTTTT. Translating gives CASSLSRPGELFF.

The rearrangement uses TRBV2 and TRBJ2-7, with no clear D. The CDR3 extends over 13 amino acids. With 6 bases removed from V and 1 base from J, the gap between germline ends came to 10 bases. In germline, CDR1 is SNHLY, CDR2 FYNNEI. CDR3 residues: CASRMTGSYEQYF. CDR3 sequence (DNA): TGTGCCAGCAGAATGACTGGGTCCTACGAGCAGTACTTC.

This sequence joins TRBV10-1 and TRBJ2-3; D assignment may be TRBD1 or TRBD2 (5 bases each). CDR3 length equals 12 residues. Germline V gene data show CDR1 as WNHNN and CDR2 as SYGVQD (reference sequence). Trimming left V 8 bases short and J 6 bases short, with 12 bases between. The CDR3 DNA reads as TGCGCCAGCTACGGGGCAAGCGATACGCAGTATTTT. Translating it yields CASYGASDTQYF.

In its sample, this clone was seen a few times. The chain links TRBV27 to TRBJ1-5, with 10 bases fitting TRBD1. V lost 4 bases and J lost 5; bases outside the gene matches: 2. The CDR3 sequence is 14 residues long. The germline gives CDR1 MNHEY, CDR2 SMNVEV (reference sequence). The CDR3 loop reads CASSSGQGYQPQHF. CDR3 DNA sequence: TGTGCCAGCAGTTCGGGACAGGGGTATCAGCCCCAGCATTTT.

J is TRBJ2-7 and V is TRBV5-4; tentatively, D is TRBD1 or TRBD2 (5 bases each). CDR3 length equals 14 residues. The V end was cut by 2 bases, the J end by 0 bases, with 9 bases between. Germline loops: CDR1 SGHNT, CDR2 YYREEE (reference sequence). In DNA, the CDR3 is TGTGCCAGCAGCTTAATGGGGGTCTCCTACGAGCAGTACTTC. It specifies CASSLMGVSYEQYF.

The chain uses TRBV19 and TRBJ1-2; the D gene is possibly TRBD1 (6 bases). Germline lookup yields CDR1 LNHDA and CDR2 SQIVND (reference sequence). Trimming took off 6 bases at V and 2 bases at J, with 7 bases between the two ends. The CDR3 runs to 12 residues. The CDR3 reads CASRGANYGYTF. The CDR3 region has the DNA TGTGCCAGTAGGGGGGCGAACTATGGCTACACCTTC.

The chain employs TRBV30 and TRBJ2-7; the D gene is possibly TRBD1 (6 bases). Germline V CDR1 and CDR2: GTSNPN, SVGIG (reference sequence). V was clipped by 5 bases and J by 2 bases, with 16 bases between them. CDR3 length: 14 amino acids. CDR3 sequence reads: CAWGTQGNTYEQYF. The CDR3 DNA reads as TGTGCCTGGGGTACTCAGGGGAACACCTACGAGCAGTACTTC.

The rearrangement uses TRBV19 and TRBJ2-3, with TRBD2 matching 11 bases. The germline V gene has CDR1 LNHDA and CDR2 SQIVND (reference sequence). V shed 3 bases, J shed 2 bases, and the junction held 4 bases outside the gene matches. The CDR3 totals 16 residues. The CDR3: CASSIMTSGTTDTQYF. The DNA of the CDR3 is TGTGCCAGTAGTATCATGACTAGCGGGACCACAGATACGCAGTATTTT.

CDR3 nucleotide sequence: TGTGCCTGGCTCCGGCAGAATGAGCAGTTCTTC. Residues: CAWLRQNEQFF. V usage is TRBV30 and J usage is TRBJ2-1; D is ambiguous. In germline, CDR1 is GTSNPN, CDR2 SVGIG (reference sequence). CDR3 length: 11 amino acids. V was shortened by 5 bases and J by 7 bases, with 9 bases between the two germline ends.

CDR3 loop: CASSPFKSLNEQFF. CDR3 coding DNA: TGTGCCAGCAGTCCCTTTAAAAGCTTGAATGAGCAGTTCTTC. This sequence joins TRBV28 and TRBJ2-1; D unresolved. The CDR3 covers 14 residues. The V end was cut by 5 bases, the J end by 7 bases, with 15 bases between. Germline values: CDR1 MDHEN, CDR2 SYDVKM.

V gene TRBV19 combines with J gene TRBJ1-5; 8 bases line up with TRBD1. J gave up 2 bases and V 8 bases, and 2 bases lay outside the gene matches. The CDR3 loop spans 13 amino acids. Germline lookup yields CDR1 LNHDA and CDR2 SQIVND (reference sequence). The CDR3 sequence is CASVTGGNQPQHF. In DNA, the CDR3 is TGTGCCAGTGTGACAGGGGGCAATCAGCCCCAGCATTTT.

The genes are TRBV29-1 and TRBJ2-2; D gene ambiguous. Trimming shortened V by 4 bases and J by 1 base, and 10 bases separated the two germline ends. From germline, CDR1 is SQVTM and CDR2 ANQGSEA. The CDR3 contains 14 residues. CDR3 nucleotides: TGCAGCGTTGGAGGAACGGGGAACACCGGGGAGCTGTTTTTT. Translating gives CSVGGTGNTGELFF.

The chain combines TRBV5-1 with TRBJ2-5; no clear D. The CDR3 has 15 residues. V gave up 1 base and J gave up 3 bases, with 13 bases separating them. CDR1 is SGHRS and CDR2 is YFSETQ in the germline V gene. The CDR3 DNA follows: TGCGCCAGCAGCTTGAGAGGCGCCTTAGAAGAGACCCAGTACTTC. This translates into CASSLRGALEETQYF.

The chain carries TRBV11-2 and TRBJ2-7; D might be TRBD1 (6 bases). The germline CDR1 and CDR2 sequences are SGHAT and FQNNGV. V was shortened by 6 bases and J by 0 bases, with 12 bases between the two germline ends. CDR3 size: 14 residues. Written as DNA, the CDR3 is TGTGCCAGCAGATTCGACAGGAGCTCCTACGAGCAGTACTTC. It yields the protein CASRFDRSSYEQYF.

The chain links TRBV27 to TRBJ2-3; 11 positions match TRBD2. Trimming removed 5 bases from V and 0 bases from J; junction bases left unmatched: 7. From germline, CDR1 is MNHEY and CDR2 SMNVEV (reference sequence). CDR3 length equals 17 residues. The CDR3 DNA reads TGTGCCAGCAGTGGTAGCGGGAGGGCCCCTAGCACAGATACGCAGTATTTT. Its translation: CASSGSGRAPSTDTQYF.

V gene TRBV6-5 combines with J gene TRBJ2-5; D is unresolved. Trimming removed 2 bases from V and 3 bases from J, with 10 bases in between. The CDR3 has 14 amino acids. Looked up from germline, CDR1 is MNHEY and CDR2 is SVGAGI. CDR3 bases: TGTGCCAGCAGTTACGGTGGGGTGGAAGAGACCCAGTACTTC. As protein: CASSYGGVEETQYF.

The CDR3 DNA is TGTGCCAGCAGCCCCCCGGGACTAGGACGTGGCGAGCAGTACTTC. It specifies CASSPPGLGRGEQYF. This chain uses TRBV11-2 with TRBJ2-7; 8 positions match TRBD2. The V gene end was trimmed by 5 bases and the J gene end by 6 bases; junction bases not matched to a gene: 12. The CDR3 contains 15 residues. Germline-derived CDR1 and CDR2 are SGHAT and FQNNGV. Full variable domain (rest looked up from reference TRBV11-2 and TRBJ2-7): EAGVAQSPRYKIIEKRQSVAFWCNPISGHATLYWYQQILGQGPKLLIQFQNNGVVDDSQLPKDRFSAERLKGVDSTLKIQPAKLEDSAVYLCASSPPGLGRGEQYFGPGTRLTVT.

This clone came up a few times. This chain links TRBV19 with TRBJ2-6, with unresolved D. CDR3 length equals 14 residues. Trimming shortened V by 3 bases and J by 4 bases, and 7 bases separated the two germline ends. Germline CDR1 LNHDA, CDR2 SQIVND (reference sequence). DNA for the CDR3: TGTGCCAGTAGTATTGGGGTCGGGGCCAACGTCCTGACTTTC. Encoded protein: CASSIGVGANVLTF.

V is TRBV11-3 and J is TRBJ2-7; TRBD1 agrees at 7 bases. CDR1 is SGHNT and CDR2 is YENEEA in the germline V gene. The junction had 4 bases not matched to a gene; V was cut back by 3 bases and J by 5 bases. CDR3 length: 13 residues. CDR3 residues: CASSFLTGDEQYF. The DNA of the CDR3 is TGTGCCAGCAGCTTCCTAACAGGGGACGAGCAGTACTTC.

This sequence joins TRBV29-1 and TRBJ2-3; 9 bases line up with TRBD2. Germline assignment: CDR1 SQVTM and CDR2 ANQGSEA. V trimming: 1 base; J trimming: 2 bases; junction bases outside the gene matches: 4. The CDR3 covers 15 residues. The CDR3 region has the DNA TGCAGCGTTGAAGTGGCGGGAGGGGACACAGATACGCAGTATTTT. Protein product: CSVEVAGGDTDTQYF.

The table lists this clone with a few counts. The rearrangement uses TRBV4-1 and TRBJ2-7, with D perhaps TRBD1 or TRBD2 (5 bases each). Trimming took off 5 bases at V and 4 bases at J, with 18 bases between the two ends. The CDR3 runs to 15 residues. The germline CDR1 and CDR2 sequences are MGHRA and YSYEKL. The CDR3 loop reads CASSFEEGLRYEQYF. As DNA, the CDR3 is TGCGCCAGCAGCTTTGAAGAGGGGCTCCGGTACGAGCAGTACTTC.

This clone was counted only a few times. The rearrangement joins TRBV6-5 to TRBJ2-1, with 13 bases that match TRBD2. With V trimmed by 7 bases and J by 7 bases, 7 bases remained unmatched. Germline assignment: CDR1 MNHEY and CDR2 SVGAGI. There are 15 residues in the CDR3. The CDR3 DNA sequence: TGTGCCAGCAAGATACTAGCGGGAGGGTCTAATGAGCAGTTCTTC. As protein: CASKILAGGSNEQFF.